The T cell receptor beta chain described here comes from a study of blood T cell repertoires in COVID-19 (dated by TCRdb to 2019 to 2021). About the investigation overall: Samples from collaborators originated in the United States, Italy and Spain and spanned both the acute and convalescent phases of COVID-19. The prospective study material was composed of cDNA or gDNA derived from T cells, B-cell-depleted T cells, or PBMCs. Where available, HLA class I and class II types were obtained from metadata supplied by the sample provider rather than from assay-based typing. Samples were obtained from the ongoing ImmuneRACE study (first 160 participants) and from 1,254 subjects provided by 6 global collaborators. Subjects who had been exposed to COVID-19, were actively infected with it, or had recovered from it provided the deeply sampled blood TCRbeta repertoires that made up the dataset. The repertoires were released in a freely available public database intended as a resource for research on the immune response to SARS-CoV-2. Nearly every sample came with metadata listing a de-identified subject ID, COVID-19 status, age in years and sex.

The germline V gene supplies CDR1 LGHNA and CDR2 YSLEER. The CDR3, from cysteine to phenylalanine, totals 17 residues. Only the CDR3 part of the read is kept: 51 bases, read in frame from the first base. About this clone: There is no known antigen for this receptor. At one of its ends the junction is not consistent with the germline gene, which may arise from a read error.

Each collaborating institution followed its own protocols to collect whole blood in K2EDTA tubes. For TCRbeta analysis, collaborator samples were shipped as frozen whole blood, as isolated PBMCs, or as DNA extracted from either sample type. General conclusions and limits of the study: The amount of clinical and demographic metadata varied by source and participant and was provided uncurated.

TCRbeta CDR3 regions were amplified from genomic DNA using the immunoSEQ Assay, a bias-controlled multiplex PCR. Turning to the authors' computational methods: The number of nucleated cells in each sample was estimated by amplification of reference gene primers within the assay. To quantify the absolute abundance of each unique TCRbeta CDR3 rearrangement, sequence reads were collapsed and filtered. For each sample, productive Simpson clonality was calculated by taking the square root of Simpson's diversity index across productive rearrangements. Not all clones reach the TCRdb copy of this immuneACCESS table, which keeps in-frame sequences only. Checked studies attribute under half of the gap to unresolved V genes and leave the rest unexplained. The D gene and trimming were derived from the DNA, and the V and J assignments and clone size from that table. For this sample the table gives some 90,000 clones, of which 86% were detected only once. More than 25% of the sample lies in the top ten.

This clonotype was sampled from a human donor in a cohort sampled during active COVID-19. The sequence is built from TRBV4-3 and TRBJ2-2, with 11 central nucleotides matching TRBD2. The sequencing input was peripheral blood. The DNA reads TGCGCCAGCAGCGGAGGGACTAGCGGATCGAGGGCCGGGGATCTGTTTTTT. Its protein reads: CASSGGTSGSRAGDLFF.